Each of the 24 T cell receptor beta chains below was sequenced from the same sample in a study of blood T cells in healthy people across ages. Through a sample-barcoded 5' primer and a J-beta primer mix, a second PCR was run for roughly 7 to 12 cycles. TCRdb ran MiXCR on the 5' RACE reads and lists one entry per CDR3 protein. Of 1.5 million to 2 million distinct CDR3 sequences listed, almost 35% were seen once; the top ten hold around 11%. Sequencing was performed on blood. Receptors originate from a woman aged 25 to 39 in good health.

V gene TRBV6-1 combines with J gene TRBJ1-5, with no clear D. The CDR3 spans 15 residues. Trimming shortened V by 4 bases and J by 3 bases, and 13 bases separated the two germline ends. The germline gives CDR1 MNHNS, CDR2 SASEGT. The CDR3 nucleotides are TGTGCCAGCAGTGCGGGTCAGGCAACCAATCAGCCCCAGCATTTT. Protein sequence: CASSAGQATNQPQHF.

Details on this clonotype: With a much larger clone just one base away, this may be a read error. The chain links TRBV5-1 to TRBJ2-3, with D uncertain. There are 15 residues in the CDR3. The V end lost 0 bases, the J end lost 2 bases, and 10 bases lay between the germline ends. CDR1 is SGHRS, CDR2 YFSETQ, per germline. The CDR3 DNA follows: TGCGCCAGCAGCTTGGGGCCCGACTTCACAGATACGCAGTATTTT. Translating it yields CASSLGPDFTDTQYF.

This clonotype has only a few counts. The chain joins TRBV9 to TRBJ2-3; D is tentatively TRBD1 or TRBD2 (5 bases each). The CDR3 covers 15 residues. Trimming pared 4 bases from V and 4 bases from J, leaving 16 bases between. Looked up from germline, CDR1 is SGDLS and CDR2 is YYNGEE. The CDR3 loop is CASSTRGLGADTQYF. The CDR3, as DNA: TGTGCCAGCAGCACCCGTGGGCTGGGGGCAGATACGCAGTATTTT.

In DNA form, the CDR3 reads TGCGCCAGCAGCCAAGATATCCCGTCCCACGAGCAGTACTTC. It encodes CASSQDIPSHEQYF. This chain joins TRBV4-1 and TRBJ2-7; no reliable D call. With 0 bases removed from V and 5 bases from J, the gap between germline ends came to 11 bases. The CDR3 runs to 14 residues. Looked up from germline, CDR1 is MGHRA and CDR2 is YSYEKL.

This clonotype was detected only a few times. The rearrangement uses TRBV20-1 and TRBJ2-7; 9 bases agree with TRBD2. The J segment lost 0 bases and the V segment lost 3 bases, leaving 6 bases of the junction unmatched. Germline V lookup: CDR1 DFQATT, CDR2 SNEGSKA (reference sequence). The CDR3 is 15 amino acids. CDR3 sequence reads: CSASGASGDSYEQYF. The CDR3 DNA reads as TGCAGTGCTAGTGGGGCTAGCGGGGACTCCTACGAGCAGTACTTC.

A note on this clonotype: The germline gene is not matched at one end of the junction; a read error may be the cause. CDR3: CSARLGGNNVQFF. The CDR3 DNA sequence: TGCAGTGCTAGATTAGGCGGTAACAATGTGCAGTTCTTC. V usage is TRBV20-1 and J usage is TRBJ2-1; D is unclear. Germline lookup yields CDR1 DFQATT and CDR2 SNEGSKA (reference sequence). The length of the CDR3 is 13 residues.

The rearrangement joins TRBV28 to TRBJ2-5, with D tentatively TRBD1 or TRBD2 (6 bases each). This CDR3 region has 16 residues. Per germline, CDR1 MDHEN and CDR2 SYDVKM. The V gene lost 3 bases and the J gene lost 1 base, with 15 bases spanning the gap. CDR3 DNA: TGTGCCAGCAGTTTTCTAGCGATAGGGGGCCAAGAGACCCAGTACTTC. This sequence encodes CASSFLAIGGQETQYF.

This clonotype was recorded a few times. The chain has TRBV15 and TRBJ1-5, with D tentatively TRBD1 (6 bases). CDR1 is LNHNV and CDR2 is YYDKDF in the germline V gene (reference sequence). The CDR3 contains 14 residues. Trimming shortened V by 0 bases and J by 6 bases, and 9 bases separated the two germline ends. In nucleotides, the CDR3 is TGTGCCACCAGCAGAGATTACAGGGCTCAGCCCCAGCATTTT. Its translation is CATSRDYRAQPQHF.

This clonotype turned up a few times. The chain combines TRBV25-1 with TRBJ2-1; D might be TRBD1 or TRBD2, each matching 6 bases. From germline, CDR1 is MGHDK and CDR2 SYGVNS. The CDR3 sequence is 16 residues long. Trimming took off 5 bases at V and 9 bases at J, with 23 bases between the two ends. CDR3 in DNA: TGTGCCAGCAGTCCACTGGGCCAGGGGACTTCGACTGAGCAGTTCTTC. This encodes CASSPLGQGTSTEQFF.

This clonotype was counted between two and nine times. In nucleotides, the CDR3 is TGCAGTGCTAGAGCGACAGGGGCTCAGCCCCAGCATTTT. Protein: CSARATGAQPQHF. The genes are TRBV20-1 and TRBJ1-5; TRBD1 aligns across 8 bases. The CDR3 is made up of 13 amino acids. The germline gives CDR1 DFQATT, CDR2 SNEGSKA (reference sequence). The junction had 2 bases not matched to a gene; V was cut back by 1 base and J by 6 bases.

This rearrangement joins TRBV30 to TRBJ2-1; D not certain. The germline gives CDR1 GTSNPN, CDR2 SVGIG (reference sequence). The V and J ends lost 0 bases and 8 bases respectively, with 8 bases between them. The CDR3 is made up of 12 amino acids. The DNA for the CDR3 is TGTGCCTGGAGTGTAAAGTTCGATGAGCAGTTCTTC. This codes for CAWSVKFDEQFF.

This clonotype was detected a few times. The chain links TRBV29-1 to TRBJ1-5, with a possible D match to TRBD1 (6 bases). This CDR3 has 13 residues. Per the germline V gene, CDR1 is SQVTM and CDR2 is ANQGSEA. With 7 bases removed from V and 3 bases from J, the gap between germline ends came to 13 bases. The CDR3 spells CSAVDSVNQPQHF. The CDR3 DNA reads as TGCAGCGCCGTGGACAGTGTCAATCAGCCCCAGCATTTT.

This rearrangement joins TRBV5-4 to TRBJ2-1; the D gene could be TRBD1 or TRBD2 (5 bases each). Germline loops: CDR1 SGHNT, CDR2 YYREEE (reference sequence). The CDR3 is 12 amino acids. The V end lost 3 bases, the J end lost 10 bases, and 11 bases lay between the germline ends. CDR3 bases: TGTGCCAGCAGCTCCCCCAGGGAGGAGCAGTTCTTC. This encodes CASSSPREEQFF.

This chain joins TRBV20-1 and TRBJ1-2, with 8 bases matching TRBD1. With V trimmed by 3 bases and J by 2 bases, 5 bases remained unmatched. CDR1 DFQATT and CDR2 SNEGSKA come from the germline V gene (reference sequence). The CDR3 totals 14 residues. The CDR3 DNA reads TGCAGTGCTAGGAAACAGGGGGAGAACTATGGCTACACCTTC. It specifies CSARKQGENYGYTF.

The chain combines TRBV29-1 with TRBJ1-1; D is undetermined. CDR3 length: 10 amino acids. V lost 7 bases to trimming and J lost 2 bases, with 5 bases between them. Germline CDR1 is SQVTM and CDR2 is ANQGSEA. The CDR3 loop is CSAPNTEAFF. CDR3 nucleotide sequence: TGCAGCGCGCCAAACACTGAAGCTTTCTTT. The variable domain in full, with the rest retrieved from reference TRBV29-1 and TRBJ1-1, is SAVISQKPSRDICQRGTSLTIQCQVDSQVTMMFWYRQQPGQSLTLIATANQGSEATYESGFVIDKFPISRPNLTFSTLTVSNMSPEDSSIYLCSAPNTEAFFGQGTRLTVV.

The J gene is TRBJ1-1, the V gene TRBV6-1, with TRBD1 as a possible D gene (6 bases). Germline V gene sequence: CDR1 MNHNS, CDR2 SASEGT. Trimming removed 7 bases from V and 0 bases from J, with 15 bases in between. This CDR3 region has 15 residues. Written as DNA, the CDR3 is TGTGCCAGCAAATGGGGGGGCGGCCTGAACACTGAAGCTTTCTTT. Translating gives CASKWGGGLNTEAFF.

This clonotype was counted a few times. The V and J genes are TRBV5-4 and TRBJ2-3; unclear D gene. Germline assignment: CDR1 SGHNT and CDR2 YYREEE (reference sequence). V lost 3 bases and J 6 bases, leaving 14 bases between the germline ends. The CDR3 totals 14 residues. The CDR3: CASSSARVSDTQYF. CDR3 DNA sequence: TGTGCCAGCAGCTCCGCTAGGGTTTCCGATACGCAGTATTTT.

This clonotype was detected once. The chain links TRBV11-2 to TRBJ2-7; the D gene is possibly TRBD2 (5 bases). V gave up 0 bases and J gave up 3 bases, with 12 bases separating them. The CDR3 length is 15 residues. Germline CDR1 is SGHAT and CDR2 is FQNNGV. CDR3 nucleotides: TGTGCCAGCAGCTTAGAGTCGCGGGTTTACTACGAGCAGTACTTC. Amino acid sequence: CASSLESRVYYEQYF.

This clonotype was counted only a few times. The V gene is TRBV4-2, the J gene TRBJ2-2; D perhaps matches TRBD1 (5 bases). Germline values: CDR1 LGHNA, CDR2 YNFKEQ. The CDR3 is 16 residues long. V lost 1 base and J lost 1, with 10 bases in between. CDR3 protein: CASSQGYGQNTGELFF. The CDR3 DNA is TGTGCCAGCAGCCAAGGATATGGACAGAACACCGGGGAGCTGTTTTTT.

V usage is TRBV20-1 and J usage is TRBJ2-7, with TRBD2 as a possible D gene (6 bases). Trimming took off 0 bases at V and 0 bases at J, with 12 bases between the two ends. The CDR3 is 15 amino acids. The germline CDR1 and CDR2 sequences are DFQATT and SNEGSKA (reference sequence). The CDR3 DNA reads as TGCAGTGCTAGAGATGGAGGGTCAAGCTCCTACGAGCAGTACTTC. This encodes CSARDGGSSSYEQYF.

CDR3 sequence (DNA): TGTGCCAGCAGTCCAGGGACTAGCGGAGTCAAGCAGTACTTC. Translated, it gives CASSPGTSGVKQYF. This sequence joins TRBV27 and TRBJ2-7; 11 bases map to TRBD2. Germline trimming cut 5 bases from V and 8 bases from J; bases unmatched to any gene: 8. The CDR3 totals 14 residues. Per the germline V gene, CDR1 is MNHEY and CDR2 is SMNVEV (reference sequence).

This clonotype was observed many times. This chain uses TRBV9 with TRBJ2-1, with unresolved D. CDR1 and CDR2 from the germline V gene are SGDLS and YYNGEE. V dropped 2 bases and J dropped 5 bases, with 8 bases sitting between them. The CDR3 has 13 amino acids. CDR3 amino acids: CASSVRTDNEQFF. The CDR3 nucleotides are TGTGCCAGCAGCGTCCGGACGGACAATGAGCAGTTCTTC.

This clonotype has just a few counts. The J gene is TRBJ2-3, the V gene TRBV10-1; D may be TRBD1 (7 bases). The CDR3 spans 14 residues. V was clipped by 0 bases and J by 7 bases, with 11 bases between them. Germline V gene sequence: CDR1 WNHNN, CDR2 SYGVQD (reference sequence). The CDR3 coding sequence is TGCGCCAGCAGTGAGTCGTCAGGGGGGAATACGCAGTATTTT. It specifies CASSESSGGNTQYF.

The gene calls are TRBV5-1 and TRBJ1-4; D gene uncertain. V lost 2 bases and J lost 8, with 10 bases in between. The CDR3 is 13 residues long. Germline assignment: CDR1 SGHRS and CDR2 YFSETQ. The CDR3 region has the DNA TGCGCCAGCAGCTTCTCGGACGGGGAAAAACTGTTTTTT. Translation gives CASSFSDGEKLFF.